A selection of T cell receptor beta chains follows, all from one sample in a study of beta chain features in type 1 diabetes. The protocol was immunoSEQ multiplex PCR, while the TCRdb copy is restricted to in-frame clones and leaves out a portion. The sample has 280,000 or so clones, approximately 16% seen once; the top ten hold less than 0.02%. Sequencing was carried out using naive CD4+ T cells from blood. The receptor source for this set is a man aged 18 to 29 with type 1 diabetes. Both conserved end residues are part of each CDR3. A D gene is named only where the DNA matches it firmly. The size field is filled for only some rows; it gives once, few, many or a size class.

j_gene,abundance,v_gene,d_gene,CDR3nt,CDR3aa
TRBJ2-6,-,TRBV15,-,TGTGCCACCAGCAGAGAGCTCAGGCAGGCTGGGGCCAACGTCCTGACTTTC,CATSRELRQAGANVLTF
TRBJ2-2,-,TRBV7-2,-,TGTGCCAGCAGCCGTCAGGGGAACACCGGGGAGCTGTTTTTT,CASSRQGNTGELFF
TRBJ2-1,-,TRBV19,-,TGTGCCAGCGCTGTACGGGGGAATGAGCAGTTCTTC,CASAVRGNEQFF
TRBJ1-5,-,TRBV5-6,TRBD1,TGTGCCAGCAGCAGAAAACCCCAGGGGGCTAGCGATCAGCCCCAGCATTTT,CASSRKPQGASDQPQHF
TRBJ2-7,-,TRBV9,TRBD1,TGTGCCAGCAGCGTGGGGACAGTACATTCGGCCGAGCAGTACTTC,CASSVGTVHSAEQYF
TRBJ2-1,few,TRBV12-5,TRBD2,TGTGCTAGTGGTTTGACCCCCGGGACTAGTTTGGGCAATGAGCAGTTCTTC,CASGLTPGTSLGNEQFF
TRBJ2-6,-,TRBV5-1,-,TGCGCCAGCAGCTTGGCCAGGGTAACGGCTGGGGCCAACGTCCTGACTTTC,CASSLARVTAGANVLTF
TRBJ1-1,-,TRBV7-9,TRBD1,TGTGCCAGCAGACCGACAGGGGGGACTGAAGCTTTCTTT,CASRPTGGTEAFF
TRBJ2-7,few,TRBV4-1,TRBD2,TGCGCCAGCAGCCACCCAGCGGGAGGGGTCTACGAGCAGTACTTC,CASSHPAGGVYEQYF
TRBJ2-5,-,TRBV29-1,-,TGCAGCGTTGACGGCGGGGTTGGGCAAGAGACCCAGTACTTC,CSVDGGVGQETQYF
TRBJ1-6,-,TRBV7-2,-,TGTGCCAGCAGCTTAATGTCGGGGGATCTCTCACCCCTCCACTTT,CASSLMSGDLSPLHF
TRBJ2-3,-,TRBV5-1,-,TGCGCCAGCAGCTTAGGACACGCCACAGATACGCAGTATTTT,CASSLGHATDTQYF
TRBJ2-3,few,TRBV5-1,TRBD2,TGCGCCAGCAGCGCCGGGACTAGCGGATATACGCAGTATTTT,CASSAGTSGYTQYF
TRBJ1-5,few,TRBV6-1,-,TGTGCCAGCAGCAAGAGGGTTTCGGGCAATCAGCCCCAGCATTTT,CASSKRVSGNQPQHF
TRBJ2-5,few,TRBV5-1,-,TGCGCCAGCGGGGACACGGAAAGAGGGACCCAGTACTTC,CASGDTERGTQYF
TRBJ1-1,-,TRBV7-9,TRBD1,TGTGCCAGCAGCCCCTACACAGGGGTGAACACTGAAGCTTTCTTT,CASSPYTGVNTEAFF
TRBJ1-1,-,TRBV7-2,-,TGTGCCAGCAGCTCTTCAAACGGGGCTGAAGCTTTCTTT,CASSSSNGAEAFF
TRBJ2-5,few,TRBV28,TRBD1,TGTGCCAGCAGCGTCGGGGGACAGGGGTTTCATTGGGAGACCCAGTACTTC,CASSVGGQGFHWETQYF
TRBJ1-2,-,TRBV7-2,-,TGTGCCAGCAGCACATACAGGGTGAGGGAAAACTATGGCTACACCTTC,CASSTYRVRENYGYTF
TRBJ1-4,few,TRBV5-4,-,TGTGCCAGCAGCTTGGGGGGGGGACCCACTAATGAAAAACTGTTTTTT,CASSLGGGPTNEKLFF
TRBJ2-1,-,TRBV4-3,TRBD2,TGCGCCAGCAGCCAGGATCTTACTAGCGGGGGGACCAATGAGCAGTTCTTC,CASSQDLTSGGTNEQFF
TRBJ2-7,-,TRBV28,TRBD2,TGTGCCAGCAGTTTAGATCTAGCGGGGGGACCTCACGAGCAGTACTTC,CASSLDLAGGPHEQYF
TRBJ2-4,-,TRBV28,-,TGTGCCAGCAGCCCCCGAGGGCCGAACAAAAACATTCAGTACTTC,CASSPRGPNKNIQYF
TRBJ2-1,-,TRBV18,TRBD2,TGTGCCAGCTCACCAGGACTAGCGGGAGGCAATGAGCAGTTCTTC,CASSPGLAGGNEQFF
TRBJ1-1,-,TRBV11-2,TRBD1,TGTGCCAGCACCCCGATGTTGGGACAGGGGAACACTGAAGCTTTCTTT,CASTPMLGQGNTEAFF
TRBJ2-5,few,TRBV2,-,TGTGCCAGCGCTTCCTTGGGGCGCGAGACCCAGTACTTC,CASASLGRETQYF
TRBJ2-1,-,TRBV7-8,TRBD2,TGTGCCAGCAGCTTATTGGCGACTAGCGGGAATGATCGGTTCTTC,CASSLLATSGNDRFF
TRBJ1-5,few,TRBV6-6,TRBD1,TGTGCCAGCAGTTTCCCGGGACAGGGATCGGGTCAGCCCCAGCATTTT,CASSFPGQGSGQPQHF
TRBJ2-1,few,TRBV7-8,TRBD2,TGTGCCAGCGGACAGTCCTGGACTAGCCGCAATGAGCAGTTCTTC,CASGQSWTSRNEQFF
TRBJ1-2,-,TRBV5-6,-,TGTGCCAGCAGCTCGTCCGGGACACCTTATGGCTACACCTTC,CASSSSGTPYGYTF
TRBJ2-7,-,TRBV29-1,TRBD2,TGCAGCGTTGAATTCCCAACTAGCGGGAGAAACTCTCTCGAGCAGTACTTC,CSVEFPTSGRNSLEQYF
TRBJ2-5,few,TRBV6-5,TRBD2,TGTGCCATCCGGACTAGCCATAACGAAGAGACCCAGTACTTC,CAIRTSHNEETQYF
TRBJ2-1,-,TRBV27,-,TGTGCCAGCAGTCCCGATCGGCGACAGGCGACCTACAATGAGCAGTTCTTC,CASSPDRRQATYNEQFF
TRBJ1-1,-,TRBV9,-,TGTGCCACTAGTCGTATGAACACTGAAGCTTTCTTT,CATSRMNTEAFF
TRBJ2-7,-,TRBV7-2,TRBD2,TGTGCCAGCAGCTTACTTAGCGGGGCGGTGAACTACGAGCAGTACTTC,CASSLLSGAVNYEQYF
TRBJ2-5,few,TRBV7-2,TRBD1,TGTGCCAGCAGCCTCCGGGACAGGGTCCCCCAAGAGACCCAGTACTTC,CASSLRDRVPQETQYF
TRBJ1-1,few,TRBV7-9,TRBD1,TGTGCCAGCAGCTTATTGGGACAGGGCGCTTTCTTT,CASSLLGQGAFF
TRBJ2-7,few,TRBV16,-,TGTGCCAGCAGCCAACCAGGGGCCTACGAGCAGTACTTC,CASSQPGAYEQYF
TRBJ2-4,few,TRBV7-2,TRBD2,TGTGCCAGCAGCACACTAGCGGGGGGGGCGAACATTCAGTACTTC,CASSTLAGGANIQYF
TRBJ1-2,few,TRBV28,-,TGTGCCAGCAGTTTCAGGTTCTCCTATGGCTACACCTTC,CASSFRFSYGYTF
TRBJ2-5,-,TRBV9,-,TGTGCCAGCAGCGCTCGACAGGGAGGCCAAGAGACCCAGTACTTC,CASSARQGGQETQYF
TRBJ2-3,few,TRBV4-2,-,TGTGCCAGCAGCCGGAGGGAATCAGATACGCAGTATTTT,CASSRRESDTQYF
TRBJ1-5,-,TRBV4-3,-,TGCGCCAGCAGCCCAGGTCTCAATCAGCCCCAGCATTTT,CASSPGLNQPQHF
TRBJ1-6,-,TRBV7-2,-,TGTGCCAGCAGCTTCGGACATACAAGCTCCTATAATTCACCCCTCCACTTT,CASSFGHTSSYNSPLHF
TRBJ1-5,-,TRBV27,-,TGTGCCAGCAGCTCAAGTCGGGGGCAGCCCCAGCATTTT,CASSSSRGQPQHF
TRBJ2-5,few,TRBV30,-,TGTGCCTGGAGCCTAGCAGAGACCCAGTACTTC,CAWSLAETQYF
TRBJ1-5,-,TRBV5-6,-,TGTGCCAGCAGCTGGGGGAGGGGCCTTTATCAGCCCCAGCATTTT,CASSWGRGLYQPQHF
TRBJ2-7,few,TRBV28,-,TGTGCCAGCACCACCCCTTGGGAGTTTCCCTACGAGCAGTACTTC,CASTTPWEFPYEQYF
TRBJ2-5,few,TRBV5-4,-,TGTGCCAGCACTCCCCCCGGGGTGCGAGATGAGACCCAGTACTTC,CASTPPGVRDETQYF
TRBJ1-2,-,TRBV18,-,TGTGCCAGCTCACCGGCAGAATATGGCTACACCTTC,CASSPAEYGYTF
TRBJ2-7,-,TRBV19,TRBD1,TGTGCCAGTATGGGGACAGGCTCCTACGAGCAGTACTTC,CASMGTGSYEQYF
TRBJ1-6,few,TRBV7-2,-,TGTGCCAGCGCAGCCGGGGGGGTAAAATCACCCCTCCACTTT,CASAAGGVKSPLHF
TRBJ1-1,-,TRBV28,-,TGTGCCAGCAGCCCTCCAACTTACACTGAAGCTTTCTTT,CASSPPTYTEAFF
TRBJ2-7,few,TRBV6-4,-,TGTGCCAGCGAGTTCAGGTATTCCTACGAGCAGTACTTC,CASEFRYSYEQYF
TRBJ2-2,-,TRBV27,TRBD2,TGTGCCAGCAGTTTTGGGACTAGCTCCGTTGTCGGGGAGCTGTTTTTT,CASSFGTSSVVGELFF
TRBJ1-2,few,TRBV7-2,-,TGTGCCAGCAGCTTAGCCGGACAGTACTATGGCTACACCTTC,CASSLAGQYYGYTF
TRBJ2-3,-,TRBV4-3,-,TGCGCCAGCAGCCCGCGCTTGGGGAGAGGAGATACGCAGTATTTT,CASSPRLGRGDTQYF
TRBJ2-5,-,TRBV5-1,-,TGCGCCAGCAGCTCCTATTTGCGGGGACAAGAGACCCAGTACTTC,CASSSYLRGQETQYF
TRBJ1-1,-,TRBV30,-,TGTGCCTGGAGTGCAGGGTTTTATGGAGCTTTCTTT,CAWSAGFYGAFF